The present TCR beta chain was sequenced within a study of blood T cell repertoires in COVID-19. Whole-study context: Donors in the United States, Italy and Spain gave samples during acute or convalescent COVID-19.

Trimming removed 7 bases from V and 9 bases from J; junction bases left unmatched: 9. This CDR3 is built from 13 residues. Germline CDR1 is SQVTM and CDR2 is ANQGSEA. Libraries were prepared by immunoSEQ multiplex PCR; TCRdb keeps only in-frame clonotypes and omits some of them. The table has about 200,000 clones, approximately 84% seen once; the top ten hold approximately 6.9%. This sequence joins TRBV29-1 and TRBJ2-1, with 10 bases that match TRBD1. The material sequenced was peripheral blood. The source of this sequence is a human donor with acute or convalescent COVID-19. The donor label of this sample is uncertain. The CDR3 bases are TGCAGCGCTCCCGCGACAGGGGGCGGTGAGCAGTTCTTC. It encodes CSAPATGGGEQFF.